This TCR beta chain was recorded in a study of cytomegalovirus exposure and HLA in healthy donors. The overall study: The approximately 120 validation repertoires were reported in a later analysis to have been generated on the same platform as the roughly 720 first-cohort repertoires. Study results and caveats: The classifier was said to identify cytomegalovirus status with high specificity and sensitivity.

The donors belonged to the roughly 120-subject validation cohort, separate from the roughly 700-subject first cohort. The CDR3 is 13 amino acids. V lost 2 bases to trimming and J lost 8 bases; unmatched junction nucleotides: 7. Germline V CDR1 and CDR2: GTSNPN, SVGIG (reference sequence). Profiling relied on immunoSEQ multiplex PCR, and the TCRdb table lists in-frame clones only, not all of them. The data contain 150,000 to 200,000 clones, 65% to 90% of them singletons. This clone was picked up one time. The target antigen is unknown. This sequence was found in a woman under 30 in good health and CMV-seronegative. The sequenced sample consisted of PBMCs. The V and J genes are TRBV30 and TRBJ1-2, with TRBD1 matching over 8 bases. The CDR3 here is CAWSSTGGGGYTF. In nucleotides, the CDR3 is TGTGCCTGGAGTTCAACAGGGGGGGGCGGCTACACCTTC.